This T cell receptor beta chain originates from a study of identifying expanded T cells in peripheral blood. Study-level results: Clone count variance between approximately 2-week samples rose with total template count. Technical replicates showed around 1.2 changed clones; roughly two weeks about 16; four weeks 19.

Collection occurred without any documented infections or immune events in donors. Concerning this clone itself: Its antigen is currently unknown.

The table came from immunoSEQ multiplex PCR; TCRdb's copy has only in-frame clones and leaves some out. In the table there are 55,000 to 75,000 clones, roughly 86% of which are singletons. The sequencing input was blood. The TCR comes from a person aged 18-70 years in good health.

This CDR3 reads CAGGQGAAGELFF. CDR3 DNA sequence: TGTGCGGGGGGACAGGGGGCCGCCGGGGAGCTGTTTTTT. The chain recombines TRBV2 with TRBJ2-2, with 12 bases fitting TRBD1. The CDR3 sequence is 13 residues long. Germline lookup yields CDR1 SNHLY and CDR2 FYNNEI.